This TCR beta chain was documented in a study of CD8 T cells in Susac syndrome. A quantity of roughly 0.5 to 1 ug RNA underwent reverse transcription using random hexamers. TCRdb independently ran MiXCR on the immunoSEQ multiplex PCR reads; one entry per CDR3 protein. The sample records roughly 200,000 distinct CDR3 sequences, about 94% being singletons. The study sequenced TCR beta in blood CD8+ and CD4+ T cells. FACS was used to enrich TEMRA cells, whereas the CD8+ and CD4+ T cells were obtained by negative isolation. This sequence was found in a human donor with multiple sclerosis. The sample was CD4+ T cells from PBMCs.

The CDR3 sequence: CASSVSGGANEQYF. Written as DNA, the CDR3 is TGTGCCAGCAGCGTTAGCGGGGGGGCCAACGAGCAGTACTTC. The chain has TRBV7-9 and TRBJ2-7, with 11 positions matching TRBD2. V shed 5 bases and J 5 bases; nucleotides not matched to a gene: 5. The CDR3 covers 14 residues. CDR1 and CDR2 (germline): SEHNR, FQNEAQ (reference sequence).